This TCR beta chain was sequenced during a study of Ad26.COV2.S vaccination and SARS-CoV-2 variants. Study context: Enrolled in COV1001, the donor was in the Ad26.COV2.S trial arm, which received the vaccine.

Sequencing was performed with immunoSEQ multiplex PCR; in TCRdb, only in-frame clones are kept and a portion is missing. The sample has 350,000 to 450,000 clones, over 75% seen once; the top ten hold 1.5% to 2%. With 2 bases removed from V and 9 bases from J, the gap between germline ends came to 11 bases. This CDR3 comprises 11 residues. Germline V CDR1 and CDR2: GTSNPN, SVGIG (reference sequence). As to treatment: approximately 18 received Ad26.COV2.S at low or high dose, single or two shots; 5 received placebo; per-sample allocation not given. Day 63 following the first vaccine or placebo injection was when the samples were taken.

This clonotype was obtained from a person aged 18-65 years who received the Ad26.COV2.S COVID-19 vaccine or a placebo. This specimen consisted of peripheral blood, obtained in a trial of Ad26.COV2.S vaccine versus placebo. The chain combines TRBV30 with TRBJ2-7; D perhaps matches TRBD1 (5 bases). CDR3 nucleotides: TGTGCCTGGAGTAGACAGACTGCGCAGTACTTC. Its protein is CAWSRQTAQYF.